This T cell receptor beta chain was retrieved from a study of CXCR3-negative and CXCR3-positive naive CD8 T cells. Study results and caveats: CXCR3-expressing naive cells carried TRB CDR3s more hydrophobic than those of CXCR3-negative naive cells. Cryopreserved PBMCs had partly decreased CXCR3 expression; fresh PBMCs were used in most assays. For the naive subsets, surface CD5 was similar, and TCR strength was inferred from TRB CDR3 properties. Memory, not naive, CXCR3-negative and CXCR3-positive cells differed in TRBV-TRBJ usage.

With regard to this clonotype: Its specificity is not known.

This CDR3 comprises 15 residues. The germline gives CDR1 LGHNA, CDR2 YNFKEQ. The TRB libraries of cDNA were built by UMI-labeled 5' RACE. TCRdb reprocessed the 5' RACE reads and stores each CDR3 protein as one record, lacking DNA. Listed are 130,000 to 150,000 distinct CDR3 sequences; under 0.35% falls within the top ten. The TCR comes from a human donor in good health. Some clones in this sample may be carry-over from other donors' samples. This sequence joins TRBV4-2 and TRBJ2-2; with no DNA, the TCRdb D assignment of TRBD1 cannot be verified. The sequenced sample was naive CXCR3+ CD8+ T cells from blood. Subset meaning: CD45RO-CCR7+CD27+CD95- naive CD8+ T cells expressing CXCR3 (TNR3+). Here the CDR3 reads CASSFVTGEAGELFF.